Listed below are T cell receptor beta chains from one sample, sequenced in a study of blood T cells in healthy people across ages. TCRdb itself ran the 5' RACE reads through MiXCR, one entry per CDR3 protein. The table has hundreds of thousands of distinct CDR3 sequences, about 53% seen once. Sequencing was performed on blood. The source of these receptors is a man at least 80 years old in good health. CDR3s include the opening cysteine and the closing phenylalanine or tryptophan. A D gene is named only where the DNA matches it firmly. Size is omitted from some rows. Given values are once, few, many or a class for expanded clones.

v_gene: TRBV25-1; j_gene: TRBJ1-2; abundance: NA; d_gene: NA; CDR3aa: CASSEWGVAYGYTF; CDR3nt: TGTGCCAGCAGTGAATGGGGGGTGGCCTATGGCTACACCTTC
v_gene: TRBV6-6; j_gene: TRBJ1-1; abundance: few; d_gene: NA; CDR3aa: CASTGQLRFEAFF; CDR3nt: TGTGCCAGCACCGGACAGCTACGATTTGAAGCTTTCTTT
v_gene: TRBV2; j_gene: TRBJ1-5; abundance: NA; d_gene: NA; CDR3aa: CASSELISNQPQHF; CDR3nt: TGTGCCAGCAGTGAACTGATAAGCAATCAGCCCCAGCATTTT
v_gene: TRBV6-6; j_gene: TRBJ1-5; abundance: NA; d_gene: NA; CDR3aa: CASSPSQGRSNQPQHF; CDR3nt: TGTGCCAGCAGCCCCTCACAGGGCCGTAGCAATCAGCCCCAGCATTTT
v_gene: TRBV6-5; j_gene: TRBJ2-7; abundance: NA; d_gene: NA; CDR3aa: CASTKGLASSYNEQYF; CDR3nt: TGTGCCAGCACCAAGGGCCTAGCCAGCTCCTACAATGAGCAGTACTTC
v_gene: TRBV29-1; j_gene: TRBJ2-7; abundance: NA; d_gene: TRBD1; CDR3aa: CSAAQGTYEQYF; CDR3nt: TGCAGCGCTGCACAGGGGACCTACGAGCAGTACTTC
v_gene: TRBV2; j_gene: TRBJ2-1; abundance: NA; d_gene: TRBD2; CDR3aa: CASNRLAGGFFNEQFF; CDR3nt: TGTGCCAGCAATAGGCTAGCGGGAGGATTTTTCAATGAGCAGTTCTTC
v_gene: TRBV10-3; j_gene: TRBJ2-3; abundance: NA; d_gene: TRBD1; CDR3aa: CAISEEGRGRDTQYF; CDR3nt: TGTGCCATCAGTGAGGAAGGCAGGGGGCGAGATACGCAGTATTTT
v_gene: TRBV28; j_gene: TRBJ2-3; abundance: few; d_gene: TRBD1; CDR3aa: CASSFRPGDRDTQYF; CDR3nt: TGTGCCAGCAGTTTTAGGCCAGGGGACAGAGATACGCAGTATTTT
v_gene: TRBV9; j_gene: TRBJ2-1; abundance: NA; d_gene: TRBD1; CDR3aa: CASSGGQGKNLRSYNEQFF; CDR3nt: TGTGCCAGCAGCGGGGGACAGGGTAAGAATCTGCGCTCCTACAATGAGCAGTTCTTC
v_gene: TRBV25-1; j_gene: TRBJ2-1; abundance: NA; d_gene: TRBD1; CDR3aa: CASSRGTGGAWEQFF; CDR3nt: TGTGCCAGCAGTCGAGGAACAGGGGGCGCGTGGGAGCAGTTCTTC
v_gene: TRBV10-3; j_gene: TRBJ1-5; abundance: few; d_gene: TRBD1; CDR3aa: CAIGVGQGIQPQHF; CDR3nt: TGTGCCATCGGCGTTGGACAGGGCATACAGCCCCAGCATTTT
v_gene: TRBV29-1; j_gene: TRBJ2-7; abundance: few; d_gene: TRBD1; CDR3aa: CSVRQGAQYF; CDR3nt: TGCAGCGTCCGACAGGGAGCCCAGTACTTC
v_gene: TRBV3-1; j_gene: TRBJ2-5; abundance: NA; d_gene: NA; CDR3aa: CASSPRGGAETQYF; CDR3nt: TGTGCCAGCAGCCCCCGAGGAGGGGCGGAGACCCAGTACTTC